Presented here are 31 T cell receptor beta chains from one specimen sequenced in a study of blood T cells in healthy people across ages. The use of a sample-barcoded 5' primer and a J-beta primer mix characterized a second PCR of roughly 6 to 11 cycles. Each CDR3 protein gets one entry after TCRdb re-called the 5' RACE reads with MiXCR. The sample includes approximately 1,100,000 distinct CDR3 sequences, around 43% of them seen just once. What was sequenced was blood. The receptors were gathered from a woman aged 60-75 years in good health.

V usage is TRBV6-5 and J usage is TRBJ1-1; no clear D. Trimming took 7 bases from V and 2 from J, leaving 14 bases between them. Germline CDR1 and CDR2: MNHEY and SVGAGI. The CDR3 extends over 14 amino acids. The CDR3 sequence: CASKEGVRNTEAFF. In DNA form, the CDR3 reads TGTGCCAGCAAAGAGGGCGTGAGAAACACTGAAGCTTTCTTT.

This clonotype was found once. The gene calls are TRBV11-2 and TRBJ2-5, with D perhaps TRBD1 (5 bases). CDR1 and CDR2 (germline): SGHAT, FQNNGV. V lost 3 bases to trimming and J lost 5 bases, with 13 bases between them. The length of the CDR3 is 14 residues. The CDR3 sequence is CASSFGALGETQYF. CDR3 nucleotide sequence: TGTGCCAGCAGCTTTGGGGCCCTGGGGGAGACCCAGTACTTC.

This chain connects TRBV12-3 or TRBV12-4 to TRBJ2-1; 10 nucleotides align to TRBD1. V was pared by 3 bases and J by 8 bases, with 4 bases of the junction left unmatched. The CDR3 length is 14 residues. For the CDR3, the DNA is TGTGCCAGCAGTTTGGGACAGGGGTTCGATGAGCAGTTCTTC. Amino acid sequence: CASSLGQGFDEQFF.

This clonotype has a handful of counts. The V gene is TRBV6-1, the J gene TRBJ1-2, with D tentatively TRBD1 (5 bases). Germline V lookup: CDR1 MNHNS, CDR2 SASEGT. The CDR3 is 14 residues long. V lost 7 bases, J lost 7 bases, and 19 bases lay in between. This CDR3 reads CASTTGGTPPGYTF. The CDR3 DNA sequence: TGTGCCAGCACCACCGGCGGGACCCCACCTGGCTACACCTTC.

This clonotype was counted between two and nine times. The chain uses TRBV9 and TRBJ2-7; TRBD1 matches at 7 bases. Germline V gene sequence: CDR1 SGDLS, CDR2 YYNGEE. The V and J ends lost 0 bases and 4 bases, in that order; junction bases with no gene match: 10. The CDR3 has 16 residues. The CDR3 loop reads CASSVDGSTGWYEQYF. The CDR3 DNA sequence: TGTGCCAGCAGCGTAGACGGTTCGACAGGGTGGTACGAGCAGTACTTC.

Comments on this clonotype: It is unclear where the CDR3 begins or ends on the DNA, so no DNA is shown, and the CDR3 is as TCRdb lists it. The V and J genes are TRBV28 and TRBJ1-2; TRBD1, the table's D call, lacks a check against the DNA. The CDR3 length is 24 residues, termini included. Germline values: CDR1 MDHEN, CDR2 SYDVKM. Here the CDR3 reads CASSPTIDTQYFGPGTRTGYGYTF.

V usage is TRBV20-1 and J usage is TRBJ2-3; 13 nucleotides line up with TRBD2. Germline trimming cut 6 bases from V and 3 bases from J; bases unmatched to any gene: 6. The V gene's germline CDR1 is DFQATT and CDR2 SNEGSKA (reference sequence). The CDR3 contains 15 residues. The DNA of the CDR3 is TGCAGTGCCAACCCGACTAGCGGGAGGACAGATACGCAGTATTTT. It yields the protein CSANPTSGRTDTQYF.

The gene calls are TRBV4-2 and TRBJ2-1; TRBD2 matches at 14 bases. V lost 0 bases, J lost 8 bases, and 0 bases stayed unmatched. The CDR3 covers 15 residues. Germline V gene data show CDR1 as LGHNA and CDR2 as YNFKEQ. The CDR3 region is CASSQEGLAGDEQFF. CDR3 in DNA: TGTGCCAGCAGCCAAGAGGGACTAGCGGGGGATGAGCAGTTCTTC.

This clonotype turned up a few times. The CDR3 spells CASIGAYYEQYF. The CDR3 nucleotides are TGTGCCAGCATCGGGGCTTACTACGAGCAGTACTTC. The J gene is TRBJ2-7, the V gene TRBV27; possibly TRBD1 or TRBD2 for D (5 bases each). Germline loops: CDR1 MNHEY, CDR2 SMNVEV (reference sequence). Trimming took off 7 bases at V and 3 bases at J, with 10 bases between the two ends. The CDR3 has 12 amino acids.

The chain combines TRBV20-1 with TRBJ2-1, with D possibly being TRBD2 (5 bases). CDR3 length: 11 amino acids. Trimming left V 4 bases short and J 9 bases short, with 10 bases between. Germline loops: CDR1 DFQATT, CDR2 SNEGSKA (reference sequence). The CDR3 spells CSAKDSAEQFF. Here the CDR3 DNA reads TGCAGTGCTAAGGACTCGGCTGAGCAGTTCTTC.

The rearrangement uses TRBV19 and TRBJ2-3, with D possibly matching TRBD2 (5 bases). This CDR3 has 12 amino acids. Germline lookup yields CDR1 LNHDA and CDR2 SQIVND (reference sequence). Trimming pared 5 bases from V and 11 bases from J, leaving 14 bases between. For the CDR3, the DNA is TGTGCCAGTAGTCCACCCGGGATCCTGCAGTATTTT. Its protein is CASSPPGILQYF. Full variable domain (remainder filled in from reference TRBV19 and TRBJ2-3): DGGITQSPKYLFRKEGQNVTLSCEQNLNHDAMYWYRQDPGQGLRLIYYSQIVNDFQKGDIAEGYSVSREKKESFPLTVTSAQKNPTAFYLCASSPPGILQYFGPGTRLTVL.

The rearrangement joins TRBV14 to TRBJ2-7, with 12 positions matching TRBD1. TRBJ2-5 matches the DNA end more closely, so the J call is doubtful. Germline lookup yields CDR1 SGHDN and CDR2 FVKESK. CDR3 length equals 17 residues. CDR3 sequence: CASSQDRGTGGFETQYF. DNA for the CDR3: TGTGCCAGCAGCCAAGATCGGGGGACAGGGGGCTTTGAGACCCAGTACTTC.

The rearrangement joins TRBV15 to TRBJ2-4; unclear D gene. The J call could be wrong; TRBJ2-5 is a better fit for the DNA end. The germline gives CDR1 LNHNV, CDR2 YYDKDF (reference sequence). The CDR3 covers 14 residues. The CDR3 region is CATSRADFQETQYF. The DNA of the CDR3 is TGTGCCACCAGCAGGGCAGACTTCCAAGAGACCCAGTACTTC.

The sample holds a few counts of this clonotype. The chain recombines TRBV20-1 with TRBJ2-3, with 14 bases lining up with TRBD2. The V gene end was trimmed by 2 bases and the J gene end by 5 bases; junction bases not matched to a gene: 6. Germline V gives CDR1 DFQATT, CDR2 SNEGSKA (reference sequence). CDR3 length: 16 residues. The CDR3 is CSARSGLAGGVDTQYF. CDR3 coding DNA: TGCAGTGCTAGATCCGGACTAGCGGGAGGAGTAGATACGCAGTATTTT.

The V and J genes are TRBV6-1 and TRBJ2-5; 7 bases are a match to TRBD1. CDR1 is MNHNS, CDR2 SASEGT, per germline. The length of the CDR3 is 15 residues. V lost 1 base, J lost 4 bases, and 6 bases stayed unmatched. CDR3 residues: CASSEVWQGVETQYF. The CDR3, as DNA: TGTGCCAGCAGTGAAGTGTGGCAGGGGGTAGAGACCCAGTACTTC.

The chain couples TRBV3-1 to TRBJ2-5; the D call may be TRBD1 or TRBD2 (5 bases each). Germline V lookup: CDR1 LGHDT, CDR2 YNNKEL (reference sequence). The CDR3 runs to 15 residues. V shed 0 bases and J shed 5 bases, with 13 bases lying between them. The CDR3 DNA reads TGTGCCAGCAGCCAAGATTTAAGAGGGGCCGAGACCCAGTACTTC. Translated, it gives CASSQDLRGAETQYF.

The chain combines TRBV29-1 with TRBJ2-1; TRBD2 is a possible D gene (6 bases). Germline CDR1 is SQVTM and CDR2 is ANQGSEA. The CDR3 loop spans 14 amino acids. Trimming shortened V by 4 bases and J by 3 bases, and 13 bases separated the two germline ends. The CDR3 nucleotides read TGCAGCGTTGGCGGGGTGGCTTACTACAATGAGCAGTTCTTC. It specifies CSVGGVAYYNEQFF.

The chain employs TRBV7-4 and TRBJ2-7; TRBD1 matches 9 bases. CDR1 and CDR2 (germline): SGHVT, SQSDAQ. Trimming took 7 bases from V and 0 from J; bases not matched to a gene: 16. The CDR3 has 18 amino acids. For the CDR3, the DNA is TGTGCCAGCAACGTCAAAAAGTCTGACAGGGGGAGCTCCTACGAGCAGTACTTC. Translated: CASNVKKSDRGSSYEQYF.

DNA of the CDR3: TGTGCCAGCAGCCATACCGGGACTAGTGAGACCCAGTACTTC. Its translation: CASSHTGTSETQYF. The chain has TRBV3-1 and TRBJ2-5; TRBD2 matches at 8 bases. CDR1 is LGHDT, CDR2 YNNKEL, per germline (reference sequence). Unmatched junction bases numbered 5, after V lost 3 bases and J lost 5 bases. The length of the CDR3 is 14 residues.

This clonotype was found a few times. The rearrangement joins TRBV20-1 to TRBJ1-2; unclear D gene. This CDR3 comprises 13 residues. V lost 0 bases and J 4 bases, leaving 9 bases between the germline ends. Germline lookup yields CDR1 DFQATT and CDR2 SNEGSKA (reference sequence). The chain's CDR3 is CSARDPLVYGYTF. The CDR3 coding sequence is TGCAGTGCTAGAGATCCCTTAGTCTATGGCTACACCTTC.

CDR3 amino acids: CSTRGRSYNEQYF. CDR3 bases: TGCAGCACCAGGGGGAGGTCCTACAATGAGCAGTACTTC. V gene TRBV29-1 combines with J gene TRBJ2-1, with a weak D call TRBD1 (7 bases). The J call is doubtful: the DNA matches TRBJ2-7 better. The germline gives CDR1 SQVTM, CDR2 ANQGSEA. The CDR3 loop spans 13 amino acids.

The chain combines TRBV5-1 with TRBJ2-1, with D maybe TRBD2 (6 bases). Deletions cut 8 bases from V and 4 bases from J, with 19 bases between. This CDR3 comprises 15 residues. Germline CDR1 is SGHRS and CDR2 is YFSETQ. In DNA, the CDR3 is TGCGCCAGTAGCCAGGCCGGGACTCAATACAATGAGCAGTTCTTC. Encoded protein: CASSQAGTQYNEQFF.

The chain combines TRBV12-3 or TRBV12-4 with TRBJ2-5; D possibly matches TRBD1 or TRBD2 (6 bases each). The CDR3 runs 15 residues. Trimming shortened V by 6 bases and J by 2 bases, and 16 bases separated the two germline ends. DNA for the CDR3: TGTGCCAGCAGGGGGGCGCAAGGGGGGCAAGAGACCCAGTACTTC. This gives the protein CASRGAQGGQETQYF.

This chain links TRBV25-1 with TRBJ2-1; D is possibly TRBD2 (6 bases). The germline V and J ends were trimmed by 8 bases and 4 bases, with 15 bases remaining between them. Germline V lookup: CDR1 MGHDK, CDR2 SYGVNS. CDR3 length: 14 amino acids. For the CDR3, the DNA is TGTGCCAGCGGGTCAATGGCGGGATACAATGAGCAGTTCTTC. Residues: CASGSMAGYNEQFF.

The table lists this clonotype with a count of one. The V gene is TRBV21-1, the J gene TRBJ2-7; TRBD1 was called by the table and not checked on the DNA. TRBV21-1 is a documented pseudogene. The CDR3 covers 17 residues. CDR3 sequence reads: CASSNSGGEGLSYEQYF. As DNA, the CDR3 is TGTGCCAGCAGCAATTCGGGGGGCGAGGGTCTCTCCTACGAGCAGTACTTC.

The V call is TRBV24-1, the J call TRBJ2-5; D ambiguous. The CDR3 contains 14 residues. Germline lookup yields CDR1 KGHDR and CDR2 SFDVKD. Trimming took 0 bases from V and 1 from J, leaving 5 bases between them. The CDR3 region has the DNA TGTGCCACCAGTGATTTGGGGGTCCAAGAGACCCAGTACTTC. Translating it yields CATSDLGVQETQYF.

J is TRBJ2-1 and V is TRBV19; D unclear. From germline, CDR1 is LNHDA and CDR2 SQIVND (reference sequence). The V end lost 3 bases, the J end lost 0 bases, and 15 bases lay between the germline ends. The length of the CDR3 is 17 residues. CDR3 DNA sequence: TGTGCCAGTAGTATCCCCATAGCAAAGAGCTCCTACAATGAGCAGTTCTTC. It encodes CASSIPIAKSSYNEQFF.

This clonotype appeared a few times. V and J are TRBV9 and TRBJ2-5; the D is unclear. The CDR3 runs 14 residues. Germline V gives CDR1 SGDLS, CDR2 YYNGEE. Trimming took off 2 bases at V and 6 bases at J, with 14 bases between the two ends. CDR3 protein: CASSVSGLPKTQYF. The CDR3 region has the DNA TGTGCCAGCAGCGTGAGTGGTCTCCCAAAGACCCAGTACTTC.

The rearrangement uses TRBV30 and TRBJ2-6, with D hard to call. Germline CDR1 and CDR2: GTSNPN and SVGIG (reference sequence). This CDR3 is built from 12 residues. The CDR3 DNA sequence: TGTGCATTTCGCCTGGAGGCCAACGTCCTGACTTTC. Its protein product is CAFRLEANVLTF.

The gene calls are TRBV27 and TRBJ2-5, with TRBD2 matching over 7 bases. The CDR3 length is 16 residues. J lost 11 bases, V lost 2 bases, and 17 bases had no gene match. Looked up from germline, CDR1 is MNHEY and CDR2 is SMNVEV (reference sequence). In DNA, the CDR3 is TGTGCCAGCAGTTTAGGGACCGGGACTACTTACAATGAGCAGTACTTC. Its translation: CASSLGTGTTYNEQYF.

The chain combines TRBV7-2 with TRBJ1-1; unclear D gene. V shed 5 bases and J shed 0 bases, with 13 bases lying between them. The CDR3 contains 15 residues. Per the germline V gene, CDR1 is SGHTA and CDR2 is FQGNSA. CDR3 coding DNA: TGTGCCAGCAGCCCACCCTGGGGTGTGAACACTGAAGCTTTCTTT. It translates to CASSPPWGVNTEAFF.